Listed below are T cell receptor beta chains from one sample, sequenced in a study of vaccination and CD4 T cells after COVID-19. TCRdb recomputed calls from the PCR reads with MiXCR, one row per CDR3 protein. The sample holds some 8,200 distinct CDR3 sequences, roughly 38% seen once. Their antigen targets remain unknown. What was sequenced was CD4+ T cells from blood, cultured in vitro. Receptors were obtained from a human donor in good health. The conserved cysteine and the conserved F or W are not part of the CDR3 here. A D gene is named only where the DNA matches it firmly.

v_call	d_call	j_call	cdr3_aa
TRBV7-8	-	TRBJ1-1	ASSLAGWAGNTEAF
TRBV2	TRBD1	TRBJ2-7	ASTTDRGGEQY
TRBV19	-	TRBJ1-1	ASRKNTEAF
TRBV12-3/TRBV12-4	-	TRBJ2-7	ASSLRGGGSYEQY
TRBV20-1	TRBD2	TRBJ2-5	SASGSGGTETQY
TRBV7-6	-	TRBJ2-3	ASSPLPSFISTDTQY
TRBV20-1	-	TRBJ1-5	SALLGSDNQPQH
TRBV21-1	-	TRBJ1-5	ASSEQGPDQPQH
TRBV5-8	TRBD1	TRBJ1-5	ASSLVAGTGSNQPQH
TRBV20-1	-	TRBJ2-1	SARGLMPSSYNEQF
TRBV7-8	-	TRBJ2-5	ASSLDGKMPQETQY
TRBV27	TRBD1	TRBJ1-6	ASSVGQGAKSPLH
TRBV6-1	TRBD2	TRBJ2-2	ASSTSSGLAATGELF
TRBV29-1	-	TRBJ1-2	SVEGGGGGYT
TRBV6-5	TRBD2	TRBJ2-3	ASSCPLTSGGRQDTQY
TRBV7-2	TRBD1	TRBJ1-1	ASSARQGAGNAEAF
TRBV5-1	TRBD1	TRBJ2-7	ASSISGTANEQY